A selection of T cell receptor beta chains follows, all from one sample in a study of blood T cell repertoires in COVID-19. Measured with immunoSEQ multiplex PCR; TCRdb has only the in-frame clones, and not every one. The sample includes some 160,000 clones, around 90% of them seen just once. Sequenced input: peripheral blood. Every receptor here comes from a man younger than 35 with COVID-19, enrolled during active disease. Both conserved end residues are part of each CDR3. Fields, in order: V gene, CDR3 length, clone size, J gene, D gene, CDR3 DNA, CDR3 protein. A D gene is named only where the DNA matches it firmly. Some rows have no size entry. The others give once, few or many, or a class for an expanded clone.

>TRBV10-1|15|.|TRBJ1-6|.
TGCGCCAGCAGTGAGTCCAGGACAGAGAATTCACCCCTCCACTTT
CASSESRTENSPLHF
>TRBV24-1|16|.|TRBJ2-4|.
TGTGCCACCAGTGACCCCCGGGGGGCGCATAAAAACATTCAGTACTTC
CATSDPRGAHKNIQYF
>TRBV13|15|.|TRBJ2-1|TRBD2
TGTGCCAGCAGCTCGGGGCTAGCGGGAGGTACTGAGCAGTTCTTC
CASSSGLAGGTEQFF
>TRBV30|12|.|TRBJ2-7|.
TGTGCCTGGAGTGTACCAGGGGTGGGGCAGTACTTC
CAWSVPGVGQYF
>TRBV19|17|.|TRBJ2-2|TRBD2
TGTGCCAGTACCCAAGCGATGGGGACTACGAACACCGGGGAGCTGTTTTTT
CASTQAMGTTNTGELFF
>TRBV28|15|.|TRBJ2-3|TRBD2
TGTGCCAGCAGTCCCAGCGGGGCGGGCACAGATACGCAGTATTTT
CASSPSGAGTDTQYF
>TRBV3-1/TRBV3-2|15|.|TRBJ2-3|.
TGTGCCAGCAGCCAAGATTCCCCCTACACAGATACGCAGTATTTT
CASSQDSPYTDTQYF
>TRBV15|14|.|TRBJ1-5|.
TGTGCCACCAGCAGAAGGGGACTCAATCAGCCCCAGCATTTT
CATSRRGLNQPQHF
>TRBV2|15|.|TRBJ1-6|.
TGTGCCAGCAGTGTAGACAGCTCCTATAATTCACCCCTCCACTTT
CASSVDSSYNSPLHF
>TRBV18|14|once|TRBJ2-7|TRBD2
TGTGCCAGCTCACCGGCTAGCGGACCCTACGAGCAGTACTTC
CASSPASGPYEQYF
>TRBV24-1|15|.|TRBJ2-5|TRBD1
TGTGCCACCAGTGATCTGACAGGGACGGGGGAGACCCAGTACTTC
CATSDLTGTGETQYF
>TRBV7-9|15|.|TRBJ2-2|.
TGTGCCAGCAGCTCGAGGGGAGGGAACACCGGGGAGCTGTTTTTT
CASSSRGGNTGELFF
>TRBV23-1|18|.|TRBJ1-2|TRBD1
TGCGCCAGCAGTCCGGGACAGGGGACACTACTCACTAACTATGGCTACACCTTC
CASSPGQGTLLTNYGYTF
>TRBV6-6|14|once|TRBJ1-4|TRBD1
TGTGCCAGCAGAACGGGACAGGGGCGTGAAAAACTGTTTTTT
CASRTGQGREKLFF
>TRBV30|19|.|TRBJ2-2|TRBD2
TGTGCCTGGAGTGTAGAAATCGGACTAGCGGGAGGAAAAACCGGGGAGCTGTTTTTT
CAWSVEIGLAGGKTGELFF
>TRBV6-5|13|.|TRBJ1-2|TRBD1
TGTGCCAGCTCTCATCCCGGGACAGATGGCTACACCTTC
CASSHPGTDGYTF
>TRBV10-3|17|once|TRBJ2-1|.
TGTGCCATCAAACCGTCCTCCAGCGGTAGCTCCTACAATGAGCAGTTCTTC
CAIKPSSSGSSYNEQFF
>TRBV27|13|.|TRBJ2-7|TRBD1
TGTGCCAGCAGTTTTGACAGGGGCTACGAGCAGTACTTC
CASSFDRGYEQYF
>TRBV12-5|12|.|TRBJ2-2|.
TGTGCTGCTGCAGGGCTGACCGGGGAGCTGTTTTTT
CAAAGLTGELFF
>TRBV10-3|14|.|TRBJ2-2|.
TGTGCCATCCGCCCGGGACTCGGCACCGGGGAGCTGTTTTTT
CAIRPGLGTGELFF
>TRBV24-1|15|.|TRBJ2-7|TRBD1
TGTGCCACCAGTCCGCTGACAGGGGCTACCTACGAGCAGTACTTC
CATSPLTGATYEQYF
>TRBV6-5|14|.|TRBJ1-3|.
TGTGCCAGCAGTTACTCGAACAGGGGAAACACCATATATTTT
CASSYSNRGNTIYF
>TRBV28|13|.|TRBJ1-2|.
TGTGCCAGCGCCGGAGGGTCCCCTTATGGCTACACCTTC
CASAGGSPYGYTF
>TRBV28|12|.|TRBJ1-2|.
TGTGCCAGCAGCGGACAGTCCTATGGCTACACCTTC
CASSGQSYGYTF
>TRBV5-4|14|.|TRBJ2-1|.
TGTGCCAGCAGCTCCGTCGCAGACTACAATGAGCAGTTCTTC
CASSSVADYNEQFF
>TRBV3-1/TRBV3-2|15|.|TRBJ2-7|.
TGTGCCAGCAGGCGCGGGACTTCTAGCTCCTACGAGCAGTACTTC
CASRRGTSSSYEQYF
>TRBV4-1|16|.|TRBJ2-2|.
TGCGCCAGCAGCCTTCGGACAGTCGCCTATGCCGGGGAGCTGTTTTTT
CASSLRTVAYAGELFF
>TRBV7-2|17|.|TRBJ2-7|.
TGTGCCAGCAGCTTAGTGGGGGGCCGGGGGGCCTCCTACGAGCAGTACTTC
CASSLVGGRGASYEQYF
>TRBV7-8|13|.|TRBJ1-1|.
TGTGCCAGCAGCGTCCAGGGGAATACTGAAGCTTTCTTT
CASSVQGNTEAFF
>TRBV21-1|13|.|TRBJ2-7|.
TGTGCCAACCGGGACAGGGAGGGGTACGAGCAGTACTTC
CANRDREGYEQYF
>TRBV5-6|16|.|TRBJ2-3|TRBD2
TGTGCCAGCAGCTTTTATCTGGCGGGAGGTATAGATACGCAGTATTTT
CASSFYLAGGIDTQYF
>TRBV28|14|once|TRBJ2-7|.
TGTGCCAGCAGTTTTTCGGGTATGACCTACGAGCAGTACTTC
CASSFSGMTYEQYF
>TRBV4-3|12|.|TRBJ2-1|.
TGCGCCAGCAGCTACGGACTCAATGAGCAGTTCTTC
CASSYGLNEQFF